The 20 T cell receptor beta chains reported below all come from one sample, sequenced in a study of technical replicates of blood from a handful of donors. Repertoires were generated with immunoSEQ multiplex PCR, while TCRdb's copy carries only in-frame clones and drops some. The data hold approximately 100,000 clones, with approximately 96% observed a single time. Sequencing used T cells isolated from PBMCs. These receptors all stem from a human donor in good health.

V and J are TRBV2 and TRBJ2-1, with D possibly TRBD2 on 6 matching bases. There are 19 residues in the CDR3. With 2 bases removed from V and 5 bases from J, the gap between germline ends came to 25 bases. Per the germline V gene, CDR1 is SNHLY and CDR2 is FYNNEI. CDR3 sequence reads: CASSEQFLIGGKTDNEQFF. The CDR3 nucleotides read TGTGCCAGCAGTGAACAATTTCTAATAGGCGGGAAAACCGACAATGAGCAGTTCTTC.

The chain joins TRBV30 to TRBJ1-3; D possibly corresponds to TRBD1 (5 bases). V shed 2 bases and J shed 4 bases, with 15 bases lying between them. The germline V gene has CDR1 GTSNPN and CDR2 SVGIG (reference sequence). The CDR3 loop spans 15 amino acids. CDR3 DNA: TGTGCCTGGAGTCGTCGGCAGGGTTACGGAAACACCATATATTTT. Its protein product is CAWSRRQGYGNTIYF.

The CDR3 is CASSKPFYEQYF. The CDR3 coding sequence is TGTGCCAGCAGTAAGCCCTTCTACGAGCAGTACTTC. The chain recombines TRBV2 with TRBJ2-7; D not resolved. The CDR3 spans 12 residues. V was trimmed by 5 bases and J by 3 bases, leaving 8 bases between them. CDR1 and CDR2 (germline): SNHLY, FYNNEI.

The chain couples TRBV11-3 to TRBJ2-3, with D unresolved. CDR3 length: 14 residues. V was clipped by 5 bases and J by 5 bases, with 14 bases between them. Germline V gene lookup returns CDR1 SGHNT and CDR2 YENEEA. DNA for the CDR3: TGTGCCAGCAGCCGGAGCGACTTAGGAGATACGCAGTATTTT. It is translated as CASSRSDLGDTQYF.

V usage is TRBV5-5 and J usage is TRBJ1-3; no clear D. CDR3 size: 13 residues. The germline V gene encodes CDR1 SGHKS and CDR2 YYEKEE (reference sequence). Trimming cost V 0 bases and J 4 bases, with 5 bases left between them. The CDR3 reads CASSLGEGNTIYF. In DNA, the CDR3 is TGTGCCAGCAGCTTGGGAGAAGGAAACACCATATATTTT.

The gene calls are TRBV9 and TRBJ1-2, with TRBD1 as a possible D gene (5 bases). CDR3 length equals 13 residues. Germline V gives CDR1 SGDLS, CDR2 YYNGEE. Trimming left V 0 bases short and J 6 bases short, with 9 bases between. The CDR3 here is CASSVAGMDGYTF. The CDR3 DNA reads TGTGCCAGCAGCGTAGCAGGGATGGATGGCTACACCTTC.

V and J are TRBV14 and TRBJ2-1; TRBD2 matches 8 bases. CDR1 and CDR2 from the germline V gene are SGHDN and FVKESK. There are 15 residues in the CDR3. Trimming at V came to 5 bases and at J to 3 bases, leaving 6 bases not matched to a gene. The CDR3 DNA follows: TGTGCCAGCAGCTATACACTAGCGGTCTACAATGAGCAGTTCTTC. Its translation is CASSYTLAVYNEQFF.

The chain joins TRBV19 to TRBJ2-1; D may be TRBD2 (6 bases). Germline-derived CDR1 and CDR2 are LNHDA and SQIVND (reference sequence). This CDR3 comprises 15 residues. V shed 0 bases and J shed 7 bases, with 13 bases lying between them. CDR3 sequence (DNA): TGTGCCAGTAGTATAGATCGGGGAGGCTGGAATGAGCAGTTCTTC. It codes for CASSIDRGGWNEQFF.

This rearrangement joins TRBV2 to TRBJ1-6; D remains ambiguous. Trimming removed 1 base from V and 9 bases from J, with 13 bases in between. The CDR3 contains 15 residues. The V gene's germline CDR1 is SNHLY and CDR2 FYNNEI. The CDR3 loop is CASSEDRLGGSPLHF. CDR3 DNA sequence: TGTGCCAGCAGTGAAGACCGCTTGGGAGGTTCACCCCTCCACTTT.

This chain links TRBV5-4 with TRBJ2-2; TRBD1 might be the D (5 bases). V dropped 4 bases and J dropped 6 bases, with 10 bases sitting between them. Per germline, CDR1 SGHNT and CDR2 YYREEE (reference sequence). CDR3 length: 13 amino acids. This CDR3 reads CASSGRQSGELFF. Here the CDR3 DNA reads TGTGCCAGCAGCGGTAGACAGTCCGGGGAGCTGTTTTTT.

The chain has TRBV7-9 and TRBJ2-7; D possibly corresponds to TRBD2 (7 bases). The germline V gene encodes CDR1 SEHNR and CDR2 FQNEAQ (reference sequence). The CDR3 is made up of 18 amino acids. With 1 base removed from V and 4 bases from J, the gap between germline ends came to 23 bases. CDR3 amino acids: CASSLGPRGGAVGYEQYF. CDR3 DNA: TGTGCCAGCAGCTTAGGCCCAAGGGGGGGGGCGGTCGGTTACGAGCAGTACTTC.

The CDR3: CASTKTSGGYNEQFF. For the CDR3, the DNA is TGTGCCAGCACTAAAACTAGCGGGGGGTACAATGAGCAGTTCTTC. The genes are TRBV27 and TRBJ2-1, with TRBD2 identical over 12 bases. The CDR3 is 15 residues long. V dropped 7 bases and J dropped 4; count of bases not matched to a gene: 5. CDR1 is MNHEY and CDR2 is SMNVEV in the germline V gene (reference sequence).

The J gene is TRBJ1-4, the V gene TRBV2, with a tentative D call TRBD1 (5 bases). Germline lookup yields CDR1 SNHLY and CDR2 FYNNEI. The CDR3 contains 15 residues. With 6 bases removed from V and 6 bases from J, the gap between germline ends came to 17 bases. The CDR3 loop is CASRPSVGGHEKLFF. In DNA, the CDR3 is TGTGCCAGCAGGCCCTCCGTGGGGGGACATGAAAAACTGTTTTTT.

The gene calls are TRBV5-1 and TRBJ1-5; weak D call: TRBD1 (5 bases). The V gene's germline CDR1 is SGHRS and CDR2 YFSETQ. The V end was cut by 5 bases, the J end by 5 bases, with 17 bases between. The CDR3 extends over 15 amino acids. The CDR3 region has the DNA TGCGCCAGCAGTCTTGATAGGGGCTCAGATCAGCCCCAGCATTTT. Its translation: CASSLDRGSDQPQHF.

A remark on this clone: This same CDR3 is encoded by further DNA sequences in the sample. The chain employs TRBV9 and TRBJ1-1, with D possibly matching TRBD1 (5 bases). This CDR3 has 15 residues. Germline V gene sequence: CDR1 SGDLS, CDR2 YYNGEE. The V gene lost 4 bases and the J gene lost 2 bases, with 15 bases spanning the gap. CDR3 nucleotides: TGTGCCAGCAGCCCCGGGGGTAGTAGAAACACTGAAGCTTTCTTT. This translates into CASSPGGSRNTEAFF.

The CDR3 coding sequence is TGTGCCAGCAGACTTGGACTAGCCCACAATGAGCAGTTCTTC. Its protein product is CASRLGLAHNEQFF. The rearrangement links TRBV13 to TRBJ2-1; 8 bases match TRBD2. After removal of 6 bases from V and 5 bases from J, the junction contained 6 bases not matched to a gene. Germline V gene lookup returns CDR1 PRHDT and CDR2 FYEKMQ (reference sequence). This CDR3 contains 14 residues.

The chain has TRBV15 and TRBJ1-1; TRBD1 aligns across 10 bases. The CDR3 is 15 residues long. The V segment lost 5 bases and the J segment 3 bases; nucleotides outside the gene matches: 6. CDR1 and CDR2 (germline): LNHNV, YYDKDF (reference sequence). The CDR3 here is CATSQRGTGDTEAFF. CDR3 coding DNA: TGTGCCACCAGCCAGAGGGGGACAGGGGACACTGAAGCTTTCTTT.

The chain joins TRBV7-6 to TRBJ2-1, with 7 bases identical to TRBD2. V trimming: 5 bases; J trimming: 0 bases; junction bases outside the gene matches: 10. The CDR3 has 17 amino acids. CDR1 and CDR2 (germline): SGHVS, FNYEAQ. The CDR3 sequence is CASSAETSLGSYNEQFF. The CDR3 region has the DNA TGTGCCAGCAGCGCTGAGACTAGCTTAGGCTCCTACAATGAGCAGTTCTTC.

The CDR3 DNA reads as TGTGCCAGTACCCCCGGTTCCGCCGGGGAGCTGTTTTTT. It specifies CASTPGSAGELFF. V gene TRBV19 combines with J gene TRBJ2-2; no clear D. The CDR3 spans 13 residues. Germline values: CDR1 LNHDA, CDR2 SQIVND (reference sequence). Trimming removed 7 bases at V and 6 bases at J, with 12 bases between.

The chain carries TRBV19 and TRBJ1-3, with D possibly matching TRBD1 (5 bases). Germline CDR1 is LNHDA and CDR2 is SQIVND (reference sequence). Trimming stripped 7 bases from V and 2 bases from J, with 15 bases between. CDR3 length: 15 residues. Here the CDR3 reads CASTHPGEAGNTIYF. The CDR3 DNA reads TGTGCCAGTACCCACCCGGGGGAGGCTGGAAACACCATATATTTT.